This T cell receptor (beta chain) emerged from a study of long-term antiretroviral therapy in people with HIV (dated by TCRdb to 2022 to 2024). For the study in its entirety: The earliest samples were collected roughly a decade before the 2015 WHO recommendation for immediate ART, at a time when ART was usually postponed until CD4 counts fell. The cohort contributed 150 to 200 cryopreserved PBMC samples from fewer than 35 adults with confirmed HIV infection, collected serially over a mean of around six years (range 1-12). About a third of the roughly 30 participants with HIV were female. A retrospective serial study tested whether ART initiation and durable HIV suppression were associated with changes in peripheral blood TRB repertoire composition and diversity. Test extractions of a monoclonal T-cell line alongside some 36 polyclonal samples showed no cross-contamination during QIAcube processing.

Trimming removed 5 bases from V and 2 bases from J, leaving 10 bases between the germline ends. CDR1 and CDR2, looked up from the germline V gene, are SGHAT and FQNNGV. The CDR3 holds 13 amino acids from the cysteine to the phenylalanine. Only the CDR3 part of the read is kept: 39 bases, read in frame from the first base. With regard to this clone: No antigen is known for it. Base qualities are not at hand, and no much larger clone is one base apart.

Inclusion was restricted to participants for whom at least one PBMC sample before ART initiation and at least two post-ART samples were available. All participants with HIV were treated in the United States of America. Before DNA extraction, cryopreserved samples containing about 0.95-10 million PBMC were thawed and washed. At the time of the earliest PBMC sample, participants with HIV were aged between about 20 and 54 years. Each participant contributed PBMC samples from 1-4 timepoints before ART initiation and 2-8 timepoints after ART initiation, with a median of 7 samples. For every participant, serial HIV viral load, CD4+ T-cell count, ART history and demographic data were obtained. Genomic DNA was extracted from unsorted PBMC with a Qiagen kit on a QIAcube, processed in batches of 12 samples. Sequencing of the TRB variable region was done with the immunoSEQ hsTCRB v3.0 assay at survey level resolution. The targeted TRB sequencing depth was roughly 40,000-50,000 T-cell genomes per sample. An Illumina MiSeq with a v3 150-cycle kit was used to sequence the pooled TRB libraries. Per the authors' processing: Analysis of repertoires was carried out in R inside a reproducible Nextflow workflow spanning QC, data transformation and analysis. LymphoSeq2, an R package for exploring AIRR-Seq data, was used to implement custom analyses. Several samples yielding fewer than 5000 total TRB sequences were excluded, leaving over 150 analyzed HIV repertoires. Of the 188 retained HIV repertoires, about 60 were collected before and roughly 130 after ART initiation. Each repertoire was downsampled to 5000 TRB nucleotide sequences, and summary statistics were averaged across 100 downsampling iterations. TRB sequences were retained for analysis only if CDR3 regions of at least seven amino acids were present. A Shannon entropy-derived clonality score and the Gini coefficient were used to measure diversity. In repertoire networks, the top 5000 CDR3 amino acid sequences were linked whenever an edit distance of one separated two sequences. For TRB CDR3 amino acid sequences, antigen specificity groups and MHC restriction were predicted with GLIPH2. To flag known associations with CMV, EBV, HIV or tissue antigens, CDR3 amino acid sequences were compared against VDJdb and McPAS-TCR. Pre-ART, post-ART and control groups were compared with Wilcoxon signed-rank tests and Holm-Bonferroni correction. Not all clones reach the TCRdb copy of this immuneACCESS table, which keeps in-frame sequences only. Checked studies attribute under half of the gap to unresolved V genes and leave the rest unexplained. That table furnishes V, J and clone size, whereas the DNA furnished D and trimming. The sample has around 30,000 clones on record, about 85% of them singletons. The ten largest clones add up to roughly 7.6% of the sample.

The investigation overall reported the following: HIV repertoires had narrower CDR3 length ranges than controls, and the network structure suggested an antigen-experienced repertoire that shifted only slightly toward naive after ART. Expanded TRB clones identified before ART initiation dominated the repertoire across all time points, though the dominance fluctuated and decreased in many PLHIV after ART. Samples dated from the mid-2000s to the late 2010s, and the ART regimens used may be less effective than current ones. Owing to limited PBMC availability, only the TCR beta chain was sequenced, without alpha chain pairing. Unsorted PBMC were profiled instead of sorted CD4+ and CD8+ T cells because pre-ART samples had limited cell numbers. ART initiation was associated with a significant increase in TRB diversity, but diversity stayed significantly below transplant donor controls even after long-term ART. Inferences about post-ART repertoire changes were limited because no data were available on ART adherence, viral resistance or therapy changes.

The chain was built from TRBV11-2 and TRBJ2-7, with no reliable assignment of the D segment. The source material was unsorted PBMCs, sampled 3 years after starting antiretroviral therapy. The clonotype was recovered from a man in his forties or fifties with HIV. The CDR3 in this case is CASSHGGTYEQYF. The nucleotide sequence is TGTGCCAGCAGCCATGGCGGTACCTACGAGCAGTACTTC.